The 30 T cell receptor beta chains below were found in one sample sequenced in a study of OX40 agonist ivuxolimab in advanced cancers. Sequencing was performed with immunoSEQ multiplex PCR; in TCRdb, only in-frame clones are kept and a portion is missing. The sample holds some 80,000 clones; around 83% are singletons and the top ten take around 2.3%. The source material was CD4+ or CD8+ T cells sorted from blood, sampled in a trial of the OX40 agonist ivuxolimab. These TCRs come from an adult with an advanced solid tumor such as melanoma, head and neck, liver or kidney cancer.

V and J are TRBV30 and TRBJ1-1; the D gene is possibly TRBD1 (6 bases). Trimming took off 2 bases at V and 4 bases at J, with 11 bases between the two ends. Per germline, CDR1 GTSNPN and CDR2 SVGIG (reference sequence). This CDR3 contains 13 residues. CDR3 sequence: CAWSRGGATEAFF. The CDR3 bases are TGTGCCTGGAGTAGAGGGGGGGCCACTGAAGCTTTCTTT. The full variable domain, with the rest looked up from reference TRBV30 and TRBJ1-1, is SQTIHQWPATLVQPVGSPLSLECTVEGTSNPNLYWYRQAAGRGLQLLFYSVGIGQISSEVPQNLSASRPQDRQFILSSKKLLLSDSGFYLCAWSRGGATEAFFGQGTRLTVV.

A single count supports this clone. CDR3 in amino acids: CASSLGQRDTQYF. The CDR3, as DNA: TGTGCCAGCAGTTTAGGACAACGAGATACGCAGTATTTT. The gene calls are TRBV28 and TRBJ2-3, with a weak D call TRBD1 (5 bases). Germline assignment: CDR1 MDHEN and CDR2 SYDVKM. The length of the CDR3 is 13 residues. Trimming cost V 2 bases and J 5 bases, with 8 bases left between them.

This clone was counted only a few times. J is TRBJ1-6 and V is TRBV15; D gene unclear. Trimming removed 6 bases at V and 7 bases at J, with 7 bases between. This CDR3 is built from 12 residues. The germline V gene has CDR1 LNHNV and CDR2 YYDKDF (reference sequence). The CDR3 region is CATREPNSPLHF. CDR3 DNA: TGTGCCACCAGGGAGCCCAATTCACCCCTCCACTTT.

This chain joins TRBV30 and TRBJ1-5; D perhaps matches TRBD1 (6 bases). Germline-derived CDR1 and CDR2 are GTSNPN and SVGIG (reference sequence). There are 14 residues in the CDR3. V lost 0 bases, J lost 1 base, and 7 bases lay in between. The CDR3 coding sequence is TGTGCCTGGAGTGTAGGGACAAGCAATCAGCCCCAGCATTTT. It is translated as CAWSVGTSNQPQHF.

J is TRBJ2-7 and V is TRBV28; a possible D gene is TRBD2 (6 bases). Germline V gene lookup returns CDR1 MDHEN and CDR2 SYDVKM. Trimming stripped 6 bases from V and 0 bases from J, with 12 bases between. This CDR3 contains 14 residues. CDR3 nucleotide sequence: TGTGCCAGCAGAACCGCGGGGACCTCCTACGAGCAGTACTTC. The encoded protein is CASRTAGTSYEQYF.

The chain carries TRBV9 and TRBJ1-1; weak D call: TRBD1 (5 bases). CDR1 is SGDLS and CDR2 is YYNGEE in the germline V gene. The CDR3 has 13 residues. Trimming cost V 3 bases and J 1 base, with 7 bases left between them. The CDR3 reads CASSADRNTEAFF. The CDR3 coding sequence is TGTGCCAGCAGCGCCGACAGGAACACTGAAGCTTTCTTT.

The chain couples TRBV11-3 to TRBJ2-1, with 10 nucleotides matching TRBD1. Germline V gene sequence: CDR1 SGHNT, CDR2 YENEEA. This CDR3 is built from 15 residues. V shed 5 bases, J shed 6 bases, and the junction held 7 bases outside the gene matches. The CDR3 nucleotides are TGTGCCAGCAGCCCCGGGACAGGGGACCGCAATGAGCAGTTCTTC. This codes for CASSPGTGDRNEQFF.

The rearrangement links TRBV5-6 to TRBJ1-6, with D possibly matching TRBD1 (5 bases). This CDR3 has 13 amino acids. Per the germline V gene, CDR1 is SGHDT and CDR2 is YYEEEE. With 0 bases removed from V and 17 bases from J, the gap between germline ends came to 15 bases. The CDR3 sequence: CASSLGWGTPFHF. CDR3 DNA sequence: TGTGCCAGCAGCTTGGGGTGGGGGACTCCCTTCCACTTT.

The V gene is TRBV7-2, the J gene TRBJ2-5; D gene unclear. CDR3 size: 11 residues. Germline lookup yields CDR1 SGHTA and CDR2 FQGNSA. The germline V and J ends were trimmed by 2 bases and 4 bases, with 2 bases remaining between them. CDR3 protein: CASSLSETQYF. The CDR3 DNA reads TGTGCCAGCAGCTTATCAGAGACCCAGTACTTC.

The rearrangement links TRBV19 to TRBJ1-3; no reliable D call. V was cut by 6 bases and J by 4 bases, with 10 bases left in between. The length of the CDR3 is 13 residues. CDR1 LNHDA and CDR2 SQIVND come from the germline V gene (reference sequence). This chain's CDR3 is CASSQGRGNTIYF. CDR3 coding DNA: TGTGCCAGTAGCCAAGGACGAGGAAACACCATATATTTT.

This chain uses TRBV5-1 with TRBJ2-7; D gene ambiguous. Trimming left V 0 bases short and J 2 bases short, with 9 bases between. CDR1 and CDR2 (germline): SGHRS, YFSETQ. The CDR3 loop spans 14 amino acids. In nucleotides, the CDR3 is TGCGCCAGCAGCTTGGTGGGTAACACCTACGAGCAGTACTTC. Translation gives CASSLVGNTYEQYF.

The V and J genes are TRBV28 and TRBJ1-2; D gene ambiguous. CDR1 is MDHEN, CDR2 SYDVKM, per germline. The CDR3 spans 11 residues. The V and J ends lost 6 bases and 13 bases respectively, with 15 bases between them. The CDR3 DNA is TGTGCCAGCAGATCGGATTCCCTTCTCACCTTC. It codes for CASRSDSLLTF.

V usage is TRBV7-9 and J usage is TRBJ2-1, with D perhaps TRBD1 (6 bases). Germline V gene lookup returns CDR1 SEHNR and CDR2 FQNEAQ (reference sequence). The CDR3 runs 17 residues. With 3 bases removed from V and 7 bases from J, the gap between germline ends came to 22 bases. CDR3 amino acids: CASSFATSGTKRNEQFF. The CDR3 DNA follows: TGTGCCAGCAGCTTCGCGACTTCCGGGACAAAGCGTAATGAGCAGTTCTTC.

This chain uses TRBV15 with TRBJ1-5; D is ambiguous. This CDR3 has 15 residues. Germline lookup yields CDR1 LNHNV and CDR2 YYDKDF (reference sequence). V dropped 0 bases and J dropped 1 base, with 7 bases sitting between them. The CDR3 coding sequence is TGTGCCACCAGCAGAGATTTCGGGAGCAATCAGCCCCAGCATTTT. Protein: CATSRDFGSNQPQHF.

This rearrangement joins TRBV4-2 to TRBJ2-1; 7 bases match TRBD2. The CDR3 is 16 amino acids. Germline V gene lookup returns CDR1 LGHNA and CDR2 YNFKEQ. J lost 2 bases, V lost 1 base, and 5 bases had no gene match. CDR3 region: CASSQGSGRTYNEQFF. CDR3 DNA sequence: TGTGCCAGCAGCCAAGGTAGCGGGCGTACCTACAATGAGCAGTTCTTC.

CDR3 DNA sequence: TGTGCCACTCAAATCGTCGACACCGGGGAGCTGTTTTTT. Translating it yields CATQIVDTGELFF. The genes are TRBV5-4 and TRBJ2-2; D is unclear. Trimming cost V 9 bases and J 3 bases, with 12 bases left between them. Germline V gives CDR1 SGHNT, CDR2 YYREEE (reference sequence). This CDR3 is 13 amino acids long.

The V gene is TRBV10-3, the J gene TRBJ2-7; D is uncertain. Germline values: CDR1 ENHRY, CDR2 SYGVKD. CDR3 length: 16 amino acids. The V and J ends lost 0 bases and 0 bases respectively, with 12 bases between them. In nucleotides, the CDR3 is TGTGCCATCAGTGAGTCTAAGGCGGACGTCTCCTACGAGCAGTACTTC. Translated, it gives CAISESKADVSYEQYF.

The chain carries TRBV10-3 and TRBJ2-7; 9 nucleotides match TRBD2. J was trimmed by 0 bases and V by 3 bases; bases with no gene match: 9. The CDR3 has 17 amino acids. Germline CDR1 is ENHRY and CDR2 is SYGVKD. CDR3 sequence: CAISESGGPGSSYEQYF. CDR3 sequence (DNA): TGTGCCATCAGTGAAAGCGGGGGGCCGGGTAGCTCCTACGAGCAGTACTTC.

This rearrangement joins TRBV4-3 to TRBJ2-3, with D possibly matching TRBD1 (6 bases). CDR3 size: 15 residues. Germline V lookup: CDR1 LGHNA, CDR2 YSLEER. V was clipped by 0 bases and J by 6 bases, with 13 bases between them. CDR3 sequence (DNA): TGCGCCAGCAGCCAAGATGGCCAGGGGATGGATACGCAGTATTTT. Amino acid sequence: CASSQDGQGMDTQYF.

The CDR3 nucleotides are TGTGCCAGCAGCTTAGTTGGGGGGCGCAATGAGCAGTTCTTC. Protein product: CASSLVGGRNEQFF. The chain uses TRBV11-3 and TRBJ2-1, with D possibly called TRBD1 or TRBD2 (6 bases each). In germline, CDR1 is SGHNT, CDR2 YENEEA. This CDR3 has 14 residues. V was clipped by 1 base and J by 6 bases, with 10 bases between them.

The CDR3 DNA sequence: TGTGCCTGGAGTAAAGGACAGGTCATCTATTCACCCCTCCACTTT. Residues: CAWSKGQVIYSPLHF. The V gene is TRBV30, the J gene TRBJ1-6, with 7 bases fitting TRBD1. V shed 2 bases and J 8 bases; nucleotides not matched to a gene: 9. Germline CDR1 is GTSNPN and CDR2 is SVGIG (reference sequence). The CDR3 is made up of 15 amino acids.

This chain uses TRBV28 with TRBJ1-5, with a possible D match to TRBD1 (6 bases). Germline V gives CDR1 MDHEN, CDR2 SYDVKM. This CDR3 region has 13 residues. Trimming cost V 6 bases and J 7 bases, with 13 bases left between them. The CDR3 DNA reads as TGTGCCAGCAGAATCTACAGGGAGCAGCCCCAGCATTTT. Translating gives CASRIYREQPQHF.

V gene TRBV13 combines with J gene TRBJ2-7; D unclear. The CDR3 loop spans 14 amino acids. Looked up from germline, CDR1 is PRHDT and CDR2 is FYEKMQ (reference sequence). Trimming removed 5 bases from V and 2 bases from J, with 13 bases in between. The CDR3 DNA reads TGTGCCAGCAGCACGTGGTTAAAACCCTACGAGCAGTACTTC. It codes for CASSTWLKPYEQYF.

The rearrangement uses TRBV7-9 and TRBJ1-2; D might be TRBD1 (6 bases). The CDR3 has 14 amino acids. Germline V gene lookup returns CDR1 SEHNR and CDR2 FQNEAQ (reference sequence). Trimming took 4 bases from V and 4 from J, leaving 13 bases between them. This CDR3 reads CASSSIDRFYGYTF. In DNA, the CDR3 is TGTGCCAGCAGCTCTATTGACAGGTTCTATGGCTACACCTTC.

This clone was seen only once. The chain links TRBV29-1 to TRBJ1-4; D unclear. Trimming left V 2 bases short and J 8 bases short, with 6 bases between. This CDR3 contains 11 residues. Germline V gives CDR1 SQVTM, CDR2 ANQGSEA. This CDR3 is CSVESLEKLFF. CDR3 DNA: TGCAGCGTTGAAAGCCTAGAAAAACTGTTTTTT. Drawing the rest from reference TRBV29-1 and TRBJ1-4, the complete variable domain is SAVISQKPSRDICQRGTSLTIQCQVDSQVTMMFWYRQQPGQSLTLIATANQGSEATYESGFVIDKFPISRPNLTFSTLTVSNMSPEDSSIYLCSVESLEKLFFGSGTQLSVL.

The CDR3 sequence is CASSHLRAGGKETQYF. The CDR3 bases are TGTGCCAGTAGTCATCTTAGGGCAGGGGGGAAAGAGACCCAGTACTTC. The V call is TRBV19, the J call TRBJ2-5, with a weak D call TRBD1 (7 bases). CDR3 size: 16 residues. Germline V gene lookup returns CDR1 LNHDA and CDR2 SQIVND (reference sequence). V was clipped by 5 bases and J by 3 bases, with 19 bases between them.

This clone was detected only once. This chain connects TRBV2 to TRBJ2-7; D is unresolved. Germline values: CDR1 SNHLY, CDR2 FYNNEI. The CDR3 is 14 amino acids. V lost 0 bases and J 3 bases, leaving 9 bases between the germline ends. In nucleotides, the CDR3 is TGTGCCAGCAGTGAAGCGCTGATATACTACGAGCAGTACTTC. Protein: CASSEALIYYEQYF.

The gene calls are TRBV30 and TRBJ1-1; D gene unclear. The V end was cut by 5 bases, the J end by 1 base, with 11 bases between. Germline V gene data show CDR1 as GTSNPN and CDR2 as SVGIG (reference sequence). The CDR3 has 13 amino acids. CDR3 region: CAWERLSNTEAFF. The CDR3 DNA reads TGTGCCTGGGAACGTCTATCGAACACTGAAGCTTTCTTT.

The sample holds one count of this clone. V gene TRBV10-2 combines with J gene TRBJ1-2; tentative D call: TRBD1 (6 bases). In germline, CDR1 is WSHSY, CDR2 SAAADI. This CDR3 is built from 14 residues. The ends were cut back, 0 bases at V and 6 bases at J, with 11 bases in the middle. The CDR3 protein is CASSESYRENGYTF. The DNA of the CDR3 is TGCGCCAGCAGTGAGTCTTACAGGGAGAATGGCTACACCTTC.

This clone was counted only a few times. This CDR3 reads CASLGREGEKLFF. The CDR3 DNA sequence: TGTGCCAGCCTTGGGCGGGAGGGCGAAAAACTGTTTTTT. V and J are TRBV6-5 and TRBJ1-4; no reliable D call. Trimming left V 8 bases short and J 8 bases short, with 15 bases between. CDR1 MNHEY and CDR2 SVGAGI come from the germline V gene. This CDR3 contains 13 residues.